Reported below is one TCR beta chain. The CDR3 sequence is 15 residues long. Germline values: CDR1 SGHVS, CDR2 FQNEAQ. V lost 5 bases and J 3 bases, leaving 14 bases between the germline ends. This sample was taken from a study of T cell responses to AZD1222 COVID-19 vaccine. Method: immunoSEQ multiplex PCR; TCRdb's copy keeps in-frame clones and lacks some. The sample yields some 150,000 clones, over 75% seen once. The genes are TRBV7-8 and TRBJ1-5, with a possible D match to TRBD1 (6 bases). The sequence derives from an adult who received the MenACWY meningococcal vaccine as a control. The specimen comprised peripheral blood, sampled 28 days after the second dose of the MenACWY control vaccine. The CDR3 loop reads CASSRGGGVNQPQHF. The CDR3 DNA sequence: TGTGCCAGCAGCCGGGGGGGCGGAGTCAATCAGCCCCAGCATTTT.